One and the same sample provided the 30 T cell receptor beta chains below, sequenced in a study of a mutant IDH1 vaccine in newly diagnosed glioma. The method was immunoSEQ multiplex PCR; TCRdb's version includes in-frame clones alone and lacks a portion of them. The data show 35,000 to 55,000 clones, 81% seen once. These TCRs are of unknown antigen specificity. Regarding time point: week 35, safety follow-up. The vaccine gave 300 ug of a 20-mer mutant IDH1 peptide subcutaneously per dose. The input for sequencing was PBMCs, taken from a glioma patient whose treatment included an IDH1 peptide vaccine. The receptors were sampled from a middle-aged woman with glioma. Some clones in this sample may be carry-over from other donors' samples.

The chain uses TRBV11-2 and TRBJ2-5; D perhaps matches TRBD1 (5 bases). CDR1 is SGHAT, CDR2 FQNNGV, per germline. The CDR3 is made up of 17 amino acids. Trimming left V 1 base short and J 4 bases short, with 19 bases between. CDR3 protein: CASSLGRDRPILETQYF. CDR3 DNA: TGTGCCAGCAGCTTAGGCCGAGACAGACCAATATTAGAGACCCAGTACTTC.

The V call is TRBV4-3, the J call TRBJ2-1; 7 bases fit TRBD2. This CDR3 is built from 15 residues. Germline assignment: CDR1 LGHNA and CDR2 YSLEER. Germline trimming cut 1 base from V and 4 bases from J; bases unmatched to any gene: 4. DNA of the CDR3: TGCGCCAGCAGCCAAGGACTAGCCGATTACAATGAGCAGTTCTTC. Amino acids: CASSQGLADYNEQFF.

V and J are TRBV19 and TRBJ1-5, with D hard to call. The germline gives CDR1 LNHDA, CDR2 SQIVND (reference sequence). The germline V and J ends were trimmed by 2 bases and 5 bases, with 10 bases remaining between them. The CDR3 is made up of 14 amino acids. The CDR3 region is CASSIKFGDQPQHF. The CDR3 DNA reads as TGTGCCAGTAGTATAAAATTTGGTGATCAGCCCCAGCATTTT. The full variable domain, its missing parts supplied by reference TRBV19 and TRBJ1-5, is DGGITQSPKYLFRKEGQNVTLSCEQNLNHDAMYWYRQDPGQGLRLIYYSQIVNDFQKGDIAEGYSVSREKKESFPLTVTSAQKNPTAFYLCASSIKFGDQPQHFGDGTRLSIL.

The chain is built from TRBV14 and TRBJ2-3; D perhaps matches TRBD2 (6 bases). The V gene lost 5 bases and the J gene lost 3 bases, with 12 bases spanning the gap. Germline lookup yields CDR1 SGHDN and CDR2 FVKESK. This CDR3 spans 14 amino acids. CDR3 protein: CASSSGLTTDTQYF. The DNA for the CDR3 is TGTGCCAGCAGCTCGGGACTGACAACAGATACGCAGTATTTT.

The V and J genes are TRBV7-8 and TRBJ2-5; D possibly corresponds to TRBD2 (6 bases). The length of the CDR3 is 20 residues. Trimming took off 1 base at V and 0 bases at J, with 24 bases between the two ends. The germline CDR1 and CDR2 sequences are SGHVS and FQNEAQ. The CDR3 spells CASSLGARGRRYPYQETQYF. DNA of the CDR3: TGTGCCAGCAGCTTAGGGGCGCGGGGCAGGCGGTACCCGTACCAAGAGACCCAGTACTTC.

This rearrangement joins TRBV6-1 to TRBJ1-1; D is unresolved. Germline V CDR1 and CDR2: MNHNS, SASEGT. The CDR3 has 13 residues. With 7 bases removed from V and 5 bases from J, the gap between germline ends came to 14 bases. The DNA for the CDR3 is TGTGCCAGCAAGAGGATTGAGAATACTGAAGCTTTCTTT. This encodes CASKRIENTEAFF.

This chain connects TRBV15 to TRBJ2-3; 9 bases match TRBD1. This CDR3 is built from 16 residues. V lost 4 bases, J lost 6 bases, and 11 bases stayed unmatched. Per the germline V gene, CDR1 is LNHNV and CDR2 is YYDKDF (reference sequence). The CDR3 nucleotides are TGTGCCACCAGCACCTATACAGGGGGCGTTGGGGATACGCAGTATTTT. This gives the protein CATSTYTGGVGDTQYF. The variable domain in full, with the rest retrieved from reference TRBV15 and TRBJ2-3, is DAMVIQNPRYQVTQFGKPVTLSCSQTLNHNVMYWYQQKSSQAPKLLFHYYDKDFNNEADTPDNFQSRRPNTSFCFLDIRSPGLGDTAMYLCATSTYTGGVGDTQYFGPGTRLTVL.

This chain connects TRBV9 to TRBJ2-1, with D perhaps given as TRBD1 or TRBD2 (7 bases each). The germline V gene encodes CDR1 SGDLS and CDR2 YYNGEE. V gave up 6 bases and J gave up 8 bases, with 21 bases separating them. The CDR3 spans 15 residues. The CDR3 loop reads CASNPRGRAFYEQFF. CDR3 DNA sequence: TGTGCCAGCAACCCCAGGGGGAGGGCCTTCTATGAGCAGTTCTTC.

V gene TRBV7-6 combines with J gene TRBJ2-2; D is undetermined. CDR1 SGHVS and CDR2 FNYEAQ come from the germline V gene. The CDR3 covers 14 residues. V lost 0 bases and J lost 3, with 5 bases in between. CDR3 residues: CASSLAGHTGELFF. CDR3 DNA: TGTGCCAGCAGCTTAGCGGGCCACACCGGGGAGCTGTTTTTT.

The chain joins TRBV10-2 to TRBJ2-7; D possibly corresponds to TRBD1 (6 bases). Germline assignment: CDR1 WSHSY and CDR2 SAAADI. Between the trimmed V and J ends, which lost 10 bases and 6 bases, there was a span of 16 bases. The CDR3 covers 12 residues. As DNA, the CDR3 is TGCGCCACCACTTGGGGGCTAGGCGAGCAGTACTTC. It yields the protein CATTWGLGEQYF.

The rearrangement joins TRBV6-1 to TRBJ1-2, with 7 nucleotides matching TRBD1. Germline V gene data show CDR1 as MNHNS and CDR2 as SASEGT. The CDR3 extends over 13 amino acids. V was pared by 9 bases and J by 3 bases, with 7 bases of the junction left unmatched. CDR3: CASIQGIDYGYTF. The CDR3 nucleotides are TGTGCCAGTATACAGGGGATAGACTATGGCTACACCTTC.

The chain uses TRBV5-4 and TRBJ1-3; D ambiguous. This CDR3 is 15 amino acids long. Trimming cost V 4 bases and J 0 bases, with 11 bases left between them. CDR1 is SGHNT, CDR2 YYREEE, per germline (reference sequence). The CDR3 region is CASSPGPHSGNTIYF. Written as DNA, the CDR3 is TGTGCCAGCAGCCCCGGGCCGCACTCTGGAAACACCATATATTTT.

The chain couples TRBV7-9 to TRBJ2-5; D gene uncertain. Trimming left V 0 bases short and J 1 base short, with 0 bases between. This CDR3 comprises 12 residues. Germline loops: CDR1 SEHNR, CDR2 FQNEAQ (reference sequence). The CDR3 spells CASSLAQETQYF. As DNA, the CDR3 is TGTGCCAGCAGCTTAGCCCAAGAGACCCAGTACTTC.

The gene calls are TRBV2 and TRBJ2-3; 8 bases fit TRBD1. Losses at the gene ends were 5 bases for V and 3 bases for J; bases not matched to a gene: 4. CDR3 length equals 14 residues. Germline assignment: CDR1 SNHLY and CDR2 FYNNEI. The CDR3 spells CASSLGQETDTQYF. The CDR3 DNA sequence: TGTGCCAGCAGTTTGGGACAGGAGACAGATACGCAGTATTTT.

The rearrangement joins TRBV4-2 to TRBJ1-1; perhaps TRBD1 as D (5 bases). CDR1 and CDR2 (germline): LGHNA, YNFKEQ. V gave up 3 bases and J gave up 4 bases, with 12 bases separating them. This CDR3 region has 14 residues. CDR3 sequence: CASSHGVGGTEAFF. In DNA, the CDR3 is TGTGCCAGCAGCCACGGGGTTGGGGGCACTGAAGCTTTCTTT.

V usage is TRBV28 and J usage is TRBJ2-7, with TRBD2 as a possible D gene (6 bases). Germline assignment: CDR1 MDHEN and CDR2 SYDVKM. With 2 bases removed from V and 4 bases from J, the gap between germline ends came to 18 bases. The CDR3 spans 16 residues. CDR3 coding DNA: TGTGCCAGCAGTTTACTTGGGGGGTTGAGCGGATACGAGCAGTACTTC. Translated, it gives CASSLLGGLSGYEQYF.

The chain carries TRBV19 and TRBJ1-4, with D possibly matching TRBD1 (5 bases). Trimming left V 3 bases short and J 12 bases short, with 11 bases between. CDR1 LNHDA and CDR2 SQIVND come from the germline V gene (reference sequence). The CDR3 is 12 residues long. This chain's CDR3 is CASSIGGAELFF. CDR3 nucleotides: TGTGCCAGTAGTATTGGGGGAGCGGAACTGTTTTTT. Supplemented by reference TRBV19 and TRBJ1-4, the full variable domain reads DGGITQSPKYLFRKEGQNVTLSCEQNLNHDAMYWYRQDPGQGLRLIYYSQIVNDFQKGDIAEGYSVSREKKESFPLTVTSAQKNPTAFYLCASSIGGAELFFGSGTQLSVL.

CDR3 sequence (DNA): TGTGCCAGCTCACCGGACAGGGCCTACGAGCAGTACTTC. Protein: CASSPDRAYEQYF. This chain uses TRBV18 with TRBJ2-7; 8 bases line up with TRBD1. This CDR3 region has 13 residues. V was pared by 3 bases and J by 2 bases, with 0 bases of the junction left unmatched. CDR1 and CDR2 from the germline V gene are KGHSH and LQKENI. Together with reference TRBV18 and TRBJ2-7, the CDR3 gives the full variable domain: NAGVMQNPRHLVRRRGQEARLRCSPMKGHSHVYWYRQLPEEGLKFMVYLQKENIIDESGMPKERFSAEFPKEGPSILRIQQVVRGDSAAYFCASSPDRAYEQYFGPGTRLTVT.

This clone showed up just a few times. The chain carries TRBV7-9 and TRBJ1-1; D not resolved. In germline, CDR1 is SEHNR, CDR2 FQNEAQ (reference sequence). CDR3 length equals 13 residues. Trimming left V 5 bases short and J 5 bases short, with 12 bases between. DNA of the CDR3: TGTGCCAGCAGCACCAATCGAGGAACTGAAGCTTTCTTT. This translates into CASSTNRGTEAFF.

This clone was recorded once. J is TRBJ2-2 and V is TRBV29-1; 7 bases fit TRBD1. With V trimmed by 5 bases and J by 0 bases, 9 bases remained unmatched. CDR1 is SQVTM and CDR2 is ANQGSEA in the germline V gene. The CDR3 consists of 16 residues. CDR3 nucleotide sequence: TGCAGCGTTACCCCACCCGGGACAGCGAACACCGGGGAGCTGTTTTTT. This translates into CSVTPPGTANTGELFF.

This clone has more than one count but fewer than ten. The chain has TRBV7-9 and TRBJ1-2; no reliable D call. Germline V gives CDR1 SEHNR, CDR2 FQNEAQ (reference sequence). V lost 0 bases to trimming and J lost 2 bases, with 7 bases between them. The CDR3 runs 14 residues. CDR3 amino acids: CASSLAGRNYGYTF. CDR3 in DNA: TGTGCCAGCAGCTTAGCAGGGAGGAACTATGGCTACACCTTC.

The V gene is TRBV14, the J gene TRBJ2-2; TRBD2 is a possible D gene (6 bases). The CDR3 loop spans 15 amino acids. Germline loops: CDR1 SGHDN, CDR2 FVKESK. V lost 5 bases, J lost 6 bases, and 16 bases lay in between. The CDR3 sequence: CASSLYIGGSGELFF. In DNA form, the CDR3 reads TGTGCCAGCAGCTTGTACATCGGAGGGTCCGGGGAGCTGTTTTTT. Combining the CDR3 with reference TRBV14 and TRBJ2-2 gives the whole variable domain EAGVTQFPSHSVIEKGQTVTLRCDPISGHDNLYWYRRVMGKEIKFLLHFVKESKQDESGMPNNRFLAERTGGTYSTLKVQPAELEDSGVYFCASSLYIGGSGELFFGEGSRLTVL.

This clone is medium-sized by share. This CDR3 is CASSQAGRGTDTQYF. As DNA, the CDR3 is TGCGCCAGCAGCCAAGCGGGGCGAGGCACAGATACGCAGTATTTT. The chain employs TRBV4-1 and TRBJ2-3; possibly TRBD1 or TRBD2 for D (5 bases each). Germline V CDR1 and CDR2: MGHRA, YSYEKL. The CDR3 runs to 15 residues. With 1 base removed from V and 1 base from J, the gap between germline ends came to 9 bases.

The J gene is TRBJ1-1, the V gene TRBV19; no clear D gene. The germline gives CDR1 LNHDA, CDR2 SQIVND (reference sequence). Trimming shortened V by 7 bases and J by 8 bases, and 17 bases separated the two germline ends. The CDR3 is 13 amino acids. CDR3 amino acids: CASTTVRGSEAFF. CDR3 DNA sequence: TGTGCCAGTACTACAGTACGTGGATCCGAAGCTTTCTTT.

The chain links TRBV7-2 to TRBJ2-5, with 9 bases that match TRBD2. J lost 8 bases, V lost 5 bases, and 6 bases had no gene match. Germline V gives CDR1 SGHTA, CDR2 FQGNSA. The CDR3 spans 13 residues. CDR3 sequence (DNA): TGTGCCAGCAGCCAGAGCGGGGGGAAAACCCAGTACTTC. It encodes CASSQSGGKTQYF.

The chain couples TRBV11-2 to TRBJ1-2; D gene unclear. Germline V lookup: CDR1 SGHAT, CDR2 FQNNGV. Trimming cost V 1 base and J 4 bases, with 13 bases left between them. The CDR3 is made up of 15 amino acids. The DNA of the CDR3 is TGTGCCAGCAGCTTAGCCCAAGCGGGATCCTATGGCTACACCTTC. Protein sequence: CASSLAQAGSYGYTF.

CDR3 bases: TGCGCCAGCAGCCAAGGAAACCGGGCTACAGATACGCAGTATTTT. It translates to CASSQGNRATDTQYF. V gene TRBV4-3 combines with J gene TRBJ2-3; unclear D gene. CDR3 size: 15 residues. Germline values: CDR1 LGHNA, CDR2 YSLEER. V was pared by 1 base and J by 3 bases, with 11 bases between.

V gene TRBV6-6 combines with J gene TRBJ1-2; D unclear. V lost 10 bases and J 3 bases, leaving 12 bases between the germline ends. Germline CDR1 is MNHNY and CDR2 is SVGAGI (reference sequence). The CDR3 is made up of 12 amino acids. CDR3 sequence (DNA): TGTGCCACCACAGCCCGAGACTATGGCTACACCTTC. Encoded protein: CATTARDYGYTF.

This clone came up a few times. V and J are TRBV6-5 and TRBJ2-7; D remains ambiguous. The V gene's germline CDR1 is MNHEY and CDR2 SVGAGI. The CDR3 totals 16 residues. V lost 2 bases, J lost 3 bases, and 17 bases lay in between. Here the CDR3 reads CASSYVVGSSSYEQYF. The CDR3, as DNA: TGTGCCAGCAGTTACGTGGTGGGTTCCTCAAGCTACGAGCAGTACTTC.

The chain combines TRBV2 with TRBJ1-2; D is unresolved. The CDR3 totals 12 residues. Trimming removed 3 bases at V and 8 bases at J, with 10 bases between. Germline-derived CDR1 and CDR2 are SNHLY and FYNNEI. CDR3 in DNA: TGTGCCAGCAGTGAGGAGGATGCGGGCTACACCTTC. This encodes CASSEEDAGYTF.